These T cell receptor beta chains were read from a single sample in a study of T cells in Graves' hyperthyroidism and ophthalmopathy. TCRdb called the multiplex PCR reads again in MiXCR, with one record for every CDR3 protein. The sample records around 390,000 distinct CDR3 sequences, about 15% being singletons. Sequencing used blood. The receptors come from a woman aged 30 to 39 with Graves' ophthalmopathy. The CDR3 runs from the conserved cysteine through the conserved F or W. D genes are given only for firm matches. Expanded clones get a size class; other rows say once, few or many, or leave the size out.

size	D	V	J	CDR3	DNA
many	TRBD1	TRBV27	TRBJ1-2	CASSPYPDRPNYGYTF	TGTGCCAGCAGTCCCTACCCGGACAGGCCTAACTATGGCTACACCTTC
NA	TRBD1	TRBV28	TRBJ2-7	CASRVSPGQGSKQYF	TGTGCCAGCAGGGTGTCCCCGGGACAGGGGAGCAAGCAGTACTTC
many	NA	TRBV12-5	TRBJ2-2	CASGLVTVPNTGELFF	TGTGCTAGTGGTTTGGTGACAGTCCCGAACACCGGGGAGCTGTTTTTT
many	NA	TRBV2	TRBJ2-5	CASSDQGNQETQYF	TGTGCCAGCAGTGACCAGGGGAACCAAGAGACCCAGTACTTC
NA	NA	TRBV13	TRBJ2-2	CASSLRPTGELFF	TGTGCCAGCAGCTTAAGGCCGACCGGGGAGCTGTTTTTT
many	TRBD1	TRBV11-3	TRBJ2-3	CASSPRGLDGTQYF	TGTGCCAGCAGCCCCAGGGGGCTGGACGGTACGCAGTATTTT
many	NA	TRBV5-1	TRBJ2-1	CASSLAFENEQFF	TGCGCCAGCAGCTTGGCCTTTGAGAATGAGCAGTTCTTC
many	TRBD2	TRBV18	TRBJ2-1	CASSPLGGGSSYNEQFF	TGTGCCAGCTCACCGTTGGGCGGGGGGAGCTCCTACAATGAGCAGTTCTTC
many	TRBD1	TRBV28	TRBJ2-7	CASSPGTASSYEQYF	TGTGCCAGCAGTCCCGGGACAGCATCCTCCTACGAGCAGTACTTC
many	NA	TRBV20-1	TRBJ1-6	CSAREDRRSPLHF	TGCAGTGCTAGAGAGGATAGACGTTCACCCCTCCACTTT
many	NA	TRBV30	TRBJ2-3	CAWSVREKLPQYF	TGTGCCTGGAGTGTACGTGAGAAGCTTCCGCAGTATTTT
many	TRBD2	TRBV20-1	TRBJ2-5	CSAREAGGLQSTQYF	TGCAGTGCTAGAGAAGCGGGGGGTCTCCAGAGTACCCAGTACTTC
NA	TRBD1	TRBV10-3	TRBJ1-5	CAISESRTGPSNQPQHF	TGTGCCATCAGTGAGTCCAGGACAGGGCCTAGCAATCAGCCCCAGCATTTT
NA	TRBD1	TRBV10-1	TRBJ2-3	CASSESSTGGTDTQYF	TGCGCCAGCAGTGAGTCCTCGACAGGGGGAACAGATACGCAGTATTTT
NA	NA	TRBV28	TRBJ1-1	CASSYDLRGPENTEAFF	TGTGCCAGCAGCTACGATCTGCGGGGACCGGAGAACACTGAAGCTTTCTTT
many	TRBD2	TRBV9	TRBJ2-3	CASSPGLAVPTQYF	TGTGCCAGCAGCCCCGGACTAGCGGTCCCTACGCAGTATTTT
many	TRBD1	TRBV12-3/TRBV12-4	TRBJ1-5	CASSSDRASNQPQHF	TGTGCCAGCAGCTCGGACAGGGCAAGCAATCAGCCCCAGCATTTT
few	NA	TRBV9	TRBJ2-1	CASSAASEVDEQFF	TGTGCCAGCAGCGCAGCCAGCGAGGTGGATGAGCAGTTCTTC
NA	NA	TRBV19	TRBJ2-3	CASSTKLRAYTQYF	TGTGCCAGTAGTACCAAATTGAGGGCCTACACGCAGTATTTT
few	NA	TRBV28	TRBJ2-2	CASSTRGANTGELFF	TGTGCCAGCAGTACCAGGGGCGCGAACACCGGGGAGCTGTTTTTT
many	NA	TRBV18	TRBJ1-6	CASSPRQENSPLHF	TGTGCCAGCTCACCACGACAGGAGAATTCACCCCTCCACTTT
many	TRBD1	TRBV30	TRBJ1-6	CAWSVNRGRSPLHF	TGTGCCTGGAGTGTAAACAGGGGCCGTTCACCCCTCCACTTT
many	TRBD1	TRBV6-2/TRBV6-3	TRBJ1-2	CATSRPATGTGNYGYTF	TGTGCCACCTCTCGTCCCGCGACCGGGACAGGGAACTATGGCTACACCTTC
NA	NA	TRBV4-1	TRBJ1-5	CASSQAVGFQPQHF	TGCGCCAGCAGCCAAGCTGTAGGTTTTCAGCCCCAGCATTTT
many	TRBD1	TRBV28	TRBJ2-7	CASSLPPDRGYEQYF	TGTGCCAGCAGTTTACCGCCTGACAGGGGGTACGAGCAGTACTTC
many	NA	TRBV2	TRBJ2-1	CASSDGQDNEQFF	TGTGCCAGCAGTGACGGGCAGGACAATGAGCAGTTCTTC
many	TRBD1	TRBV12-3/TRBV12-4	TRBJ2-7	CASSLFGTVSYEQYF	TGTGCCAGCAGTTTATTTGGGACAGTCTCCTACGAGCAGTACTTC
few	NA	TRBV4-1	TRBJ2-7	CASSQVWIGEVSEQYF	TGCGCCAGCAGCCAAGTTTGGATTGGGGAAGTCTCCGAGCAGTACTTC
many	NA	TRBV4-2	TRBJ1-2	CASSPQEEGNYGYTF	TGTGCCAGCAGCCCCCAGGAGGAGGGAAACTATGGCTACACCTTC
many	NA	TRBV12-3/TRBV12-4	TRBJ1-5	CASSFQHNSNQPQHF	TGTGCCAGCAGTTTCCAACACAATAGCAATCAGCCCCAGCATTTT
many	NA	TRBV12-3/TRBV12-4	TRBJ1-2	CASSFGGFGGYTF	TGTGCCAGCAGTTTTGGAGGGTTCGGTGGCTACACCTTC
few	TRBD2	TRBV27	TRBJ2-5	CASSTLTSGGPYQETQYF	TGTGCCAGCAGTACTCTGACTAGCGGGGGGCCGTACCAAGAGACCCAGTACTTC
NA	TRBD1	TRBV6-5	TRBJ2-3	CASSSPGTGTTDTQYF	TGTGCCAGCAGTTCGCCGGGGACAGGGACCACAGATACGCAGTATTTT
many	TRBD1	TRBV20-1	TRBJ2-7	CSARGGQGYEQYF	TGCAGTGCTAGAGGGGGACAGGGCTACGAGCAGTACTTC
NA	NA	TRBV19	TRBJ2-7	CASSTPGVPAGEQYF	TGTGCCAGTAGTACCCCGGGAGTCCCGGCGGGCGAGCAGTACTTC
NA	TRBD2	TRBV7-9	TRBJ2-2	CASNPPRRGFGELFF	TGTGCCAGCAATCCCCCGAGGCGGGGGTTCGGGGAGCTGTTTTTT
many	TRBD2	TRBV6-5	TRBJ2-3	CASSFSGGPGDTQYF	TGTGCCAGCAGCTTTAGCGGGGGGCCAGGTGATACGCAGTATTTT
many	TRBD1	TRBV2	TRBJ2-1	CASSEDRDRGQFF	TGTGCCAGCAGTGAAGACCGGGACAGGGGGCAGTTCTTC
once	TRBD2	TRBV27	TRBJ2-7	CASSLDPRTRLHEQYF	TGTGCCAGCAGTCTCGACCCACGGACTAGGCTCCACGAGCAGTACTTC
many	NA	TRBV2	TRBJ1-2	CASSVSIAGGQTYGYTF	TGTGCCAGCAGTGTTTCTATAGCTGGGGGGCAGACCTATGGCTACACCTTC
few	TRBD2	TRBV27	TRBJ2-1	CASSRIAGGLVNEQFF	TGTGCCAGCAGCCGGATAGCGGGGGGTTTGGTTAATGAGCAGTTCTTC
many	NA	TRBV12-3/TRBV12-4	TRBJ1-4	CASSANQGWIANEKLFF	TGTGCCAGCAGTGCGAACCAGGGGTGGATAGCTAATGAAAAACTGTTTTTT
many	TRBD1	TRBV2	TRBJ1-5	CASSPGTGTRISNQPQHF	TGTGCCAGCAGCCCCGGGACAGGAACACGTATTAGCAATCAGCCCCAGCATTTT
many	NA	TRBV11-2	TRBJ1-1	CASSMTRGTEAFF	TGTGCCAGCAGCATGACAAGGGGGACTGAGGCTTTCTTT
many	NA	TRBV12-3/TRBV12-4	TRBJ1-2	CASSFGAGDRRYGYTF	TGTGCCAGCAGTTTTGGAGCGGGTGACAGGAGATATGGCTACACCTTC
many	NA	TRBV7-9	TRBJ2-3	CASSLGSALGTDTQYF	TGTGCCAGCAGCCTCGGGTCAGCACTCGGCACAGATACGCAGTATTTT
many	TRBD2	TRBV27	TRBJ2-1	CASSFPGLASNEQFF	TGTGCCAGCAGTTTTCCGGGACTAGCGAGCAATGAGCAGTTCTTC
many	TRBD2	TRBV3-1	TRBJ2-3	CASSLKAGVGTDTQYF	TGTGCCAGCAGCCTCAAGGCGGGGGTGGGCACAGATACGCAGTATTTT
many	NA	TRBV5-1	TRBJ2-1	CASSLAPGVDNEQFF	TGCGCCAGCAGCTTGGCCCCAGGGGTGGACAATGAGCAGTTCTTC
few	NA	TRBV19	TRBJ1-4	CASFSEKLFF	TGTGCCAGTTTCAGTGAAAAACTGTTTTTT
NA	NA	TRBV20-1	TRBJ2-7	CSASEGGGGGEPYEQYF	TGCAGTGCTAGTGAGGGGGGGGGGGGGGGGGAACCCTACGAGCAGTACTTC
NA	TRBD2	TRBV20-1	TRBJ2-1	CSALLSGGFSYNEQFF	TGCAGTGCCCTTCTTAGCGGGGGGTTCTCCTACAATGAGCAGTTCTTC
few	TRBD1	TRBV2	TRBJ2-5	CAWRGVRGGPLAGYF	TGTGCCTGGAGAGGTGTCAGAGGGGGCCCCCTGGCTGGGTACTTC
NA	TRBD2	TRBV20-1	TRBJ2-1	CSARPGLADYNEQFF	TGCAGTGCTAGACCAGGACTAGCGGACTACAATGAGCAGTTCTTC
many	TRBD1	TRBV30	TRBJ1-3	CAWAPGQLSGNTIYF	TGTGCCTGGGCCCCGGGACAGCTCTCTGGAAACACCATATATTTT
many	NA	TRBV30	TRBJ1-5	CAWGGGANQPQHF	TGTGCCTGGGGAGGGGGGGCGAATCAGCCCCAGCATTTT
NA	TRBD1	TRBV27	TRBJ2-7	CASSLLRTGDEQYF	TGTGCCAGCAGTTTATTGCGGACAGGGGACGAGCAGTACTTC
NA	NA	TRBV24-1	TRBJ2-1	CATSLGRGNEQFF	TGTGCCACCAGTTTGGGTCGGGGCAATGAGCAGTTCTTC